This T cell receptor beta chain was profiled in a study of blood T cell repertoires in COVID-19. Some clones are missing from TCRdb's copy, which holds only in-frame ones; the method was immunoSEQ multiplex PCR. The repertoire consists of 200,000 to 250,000 clones, with 85% occurring once and the leading ten covering 18%. The V gene end was trimmed by 6 bases and the J gene end by 0 bases; junction bases not matched to a gene: 3. The germline V gene encodes CDR1 SNHLY and CDR2 FYNNEI. The CDR3 runs 14 residues. The sequencing input was PBMCs or T cells enriched from blood (not recorded which). The receptor's source is a middle-aged man who had recovered from COVID-19. The V gene is TRBV2, the J gene TRBJ2-7; 9 positions agree with TRBD2. The CDR3 sequence is CASRRLAASYEQYF. CDR3 in DNA: TGTGCCAGCAGGAGACTAGCGGCCTCCTACGAGCAGTACTTC.